The entry that follows covers one T cell receptor (beta chain) sequence. Clones were read by immunoSEQ multiplex PCR, and TCRdb kept only the in-frame ones, dropping some. This sample has about 43,000 clones, with over 75% found just once. This specimen comes from a study of blood T cell repertoires in COVID-19. CDR3 size: 14 residues. V lost 0 bases and J lost 0, with 7 bases in between. Germline assignment: CDR1 GTSNPN and CDR2 SVGIG (reference sequence). The gene calls are TRBV30 and TRBJ2-3; D call uncertain. Specimen: peripheral blood. The sequence derives from a woman between 55 and 75 years old with acute or convalescent COVID-19. In DNA form, the CDR3 reads TGTGCCTGGAGTGTACACGCTAGCACAGATACGCAGTATTTT. It encodes CAWSVHASTDTQYF.